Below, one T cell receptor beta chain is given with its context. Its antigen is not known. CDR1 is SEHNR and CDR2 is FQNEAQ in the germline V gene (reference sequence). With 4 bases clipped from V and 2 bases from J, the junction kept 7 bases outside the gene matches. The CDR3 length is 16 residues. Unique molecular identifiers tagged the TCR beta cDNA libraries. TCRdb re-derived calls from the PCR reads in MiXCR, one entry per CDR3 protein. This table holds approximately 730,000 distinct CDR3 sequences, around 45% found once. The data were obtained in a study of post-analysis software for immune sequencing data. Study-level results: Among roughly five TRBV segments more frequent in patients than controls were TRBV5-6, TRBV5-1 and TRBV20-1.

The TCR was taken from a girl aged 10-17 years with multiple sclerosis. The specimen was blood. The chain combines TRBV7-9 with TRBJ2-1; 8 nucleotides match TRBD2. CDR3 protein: CASSSRGGRPYNEQFF. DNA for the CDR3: TGTGCCAGCAGCTCTCGAGGCGGGAGGCCCTACAATGAGCAGTTCTTC.